A selection of T cell receptor beta chains follows, all from one sample in a study of OX40 agonist ivuxolimab in advanced cancers. Some clones are missing from TCRdb's copy, which holds only in-frame ones; the method was immunoSEQ multiplex PCR. The table lists about 51,000 clones, around 82% of them singletons. The sequencing used CD4+ or CD8+ T cells sorted from blood, collected in a trial of the OX40 agonist ivuxolimab. These receptors were collected from an adult with an advanced solid tumor such as melanoma, head and neck, liver or kidney cancer. Each CDR3 is given with its conserved first and last residue. A D gene is named only where the DNA matches it firmly. Size values are once, few and many counts, or a class for expanded clones, and some rows have none.

15,-,TRBJ1-6,TRBV5-1,once,CASSLGTPDGSPLHF,TGCGCCAGCAGCTTGGGGACACCCGATGGGTCACCCCTCCACTTT
13,-,TRBJ1-1,TRBV6-5,-,CASSPREDTEAFF,TGTGCCAGCAGCCCTCGTGAGGACACTGAAGCTTTCTTT
16,-,TRBJ2-1,TRBV5-1,-,CASSLDPGNSYNEQFF,TGCGCCAGCAGCTTGGACCCGGGGAATTCCTACAATGAGCAGTTCTTC
15,-,TRBJ2-7,TRBV7-9,-,CASSLWTLATYEQYF,TGTGCCAGCAGCTTATGGACTTTAGCAACCTACGAGCAGTACTTC
15,-,TRBJ1-1,TRBV7-8,-,CASSSRGGMNTEAFF,TGTGCCAGCAGCTCTAGGGGGGGCATGAACACTGAAGCTTTCTTT
19,-,TRBJ1-3,TRBV21-1,-,CASSKGARGIQAEGNTIYF,TGTGCCAGCAGCAAAGGAGCAAGAGGGATACAGGCGGAAGGAAACACCATATATTTT
18,-,TRBJ2-5,TRBV27,-,CASSFKVGTGRVGETQYF,TGTGCCAGCAGTTTTAAGGTCGGAACAGGGCGGGTTGGAGAGACCCAGTACTTC
13,TRBD2,TRBJ2-5,TRBV7-6,once,CASSRLAGETQYF,TGTGCCAGCAGCCGACTAGCGGGAGAGACCCAGTACTTC
15,-,TRBJ1-1,TRBV18,-,CASSPPAGARTEAFF,TGTGCCAGCTCACCACCGGCCGGGGCTAGGACTGAAGCTTTCTTT
14,-,TRBJ1-6,TRBV9,-,CASSVLGLNSPLHF,TGTGCCAGCAGCGTATTAGGGCTGAATTCACCCCTCCACTTT
15,-,TRBJ2-4,TRBV7-9,once,CASSHPGQDIDIQYF,TGTGCCAGCAGCCACCCCGGCCAGGACATCGACATTCAGTACTTC
16,TRBD1,TRBJ2-7,TRBV5-5,-,CASSPTGGQASYEQYF,TGTGCCAGCAGCCCTACCGGGGGACAGGCCTCCTACGAGCAGTACTTC
15,-,TRBJ1-5,TRBV18,-,CASSPHPPGNQPQHF,TGTGCCAGCTCACCACACCCCCCGGGGAATCAGCCCCAGCATTTT
17,-,TRBJ1-1,TRBV15,-,CATSRGKTRQINTEAFF,TGTGCCACCAGCAGAGGGAAGACGCGACAGATAAACACTGAAGCTTTCTTT
14,-,TRBJ1-6,TRBV7-2,-,CASSPVARNSPLHF,TGTGCCAGCAGCCCAGTAGCCCGAAATTCACCCCTCCACTTT
13,-,TRBJ1-6,TRBV7-9,-,CASSPPHPPTLHF,TGTGCCAGCAGCCCTCCCCACCCCCCTACCCTCCACTTT
13,-,TRBJ1-2,TRBV6-1,-,CASTTRPPYGYTF,TGTGCCAGCACAACAAGGCCACCCTATGGCTACACCTTC
14,-,TRBJ1-1,TRBV7-3,-,CASSQGPKGTEAFF,TGTGCCAGCAGCCAGGGACCAAAGGGGACTGAAGCTTTCTTT
13,-,TRBJ1-1,TRBV2,-,CASRPQRDTEAFF,TGTGCCAGCAGGCCACAGAGGGACACTGAAGCTTTCTTT
17,TRBD2,TRBJ2-3,TRBV27,-,CASSLFGGGGGTDTQYF,TGTGCCAGCAGTTTATTTGGCGGGGGGGGTGGGACAGATACGCAGTATTTT
14,TRBD1,TRBJ2-5,TRBV11-3,-,CASSSGTGKETQYF,TGTGCCAGCAGCTCCGGGACAGGGAAAGAGACCCAGTACTTC
16,TRBD1,TRBJ2-2,TRBV7-2,-,CASSVLGGQGSGELFF,TGTGCCAGCAGCGTCCTTGGGGGACAGGGGTCCGGGGAGCTGTTTTTT
16,TRBD2,TRBJ2-5,TRBV6-6,-,CASSSSGGALVETQYF,TGTGCCAGCAGCTCTAGCGGGGGGGCCTTGGTGGAGACCCAGTACTTC
15,-,TRBJ2-6,TRBV2,-,CASSVGGTGANVLTF,TGTGCCAGCAGTGTGGGAGGAACCGGGGCCAACGTCCTGACTTTC
11,-,TRBJ2-5,TRBV7-2,-,CASSPKETQYF,TGTGCCAGCAGCCCCAAAGAGACCCAGTACTTC
14,-,TRBJ2-5,TRBV7-6,-,CASSPTERFKTQYF,TGTGCCAGCAGCCCCACCGAGCGTTTCAAGACCCAGTACTTC
15,TRBD1,TRBJ2-4,TRBV5-1,few,CASSLAVDRGDIQYF,TGCGCCAGCAGCTTGGCCGTGGACAGGGGTGACATTCAGTACTTC
17,-,TRBJ2-4,TRBV7-8,-,CASSLAIGALAKNIQYF,TGTGCCAGCAGCTTAGCTATAGGGGCCTTAGCCAAAAACATTCAGTACTTC
15,-,TRBJ1-1,TRBV4-1,-,CASSQGWGADTEAFF,TGCGCCAGCAGCCAAGGGTGGGGTGCGGACACTGAAGCTTTCTTT
16,TRBD2,TRBJ2-5,TRBV11-2,-,CASSTRTSGYSETQYF,TGTGCCAGCAGCACCCGGACTAGCGGCTATAGCGAGACCCAGTACTTC
15,TRBD1,TRBJ2-4,TRBV19,once,CASRRGQGNENIQYF,TGTGCCAGTAGGCGCGGACAGGGGAACGAAAACATTCAGTACTTC
16,TRBD1,TRBJ1-2,TRBV5-5,-,CASSFFPGQGATGYTF,TGTGCCAGCAGCTTTTTCCCGGGACAGGGGGCGACTGGCTACACCTTC
12,-,TRBJ2-4,TRBV29-1,-,CSVSAGEHIQYF,TGCAGCGTTTCGGCAGGGGAGCACATTCAGTACTTC
15,-,TRBJ2-7,TRBV9,-,CASSVGVTSSYEQYF,TGTGCCAGCAGCGTAGGGGTCACCAGCTCCTACGAGCAGTACTTC
15,TRBD1,TRBJ2-7,TRBV18,-,CASSLTGQGAREQYF,TGTGCCAGCTCCCTCACGGGACAGGGGGCTAGGGAGCAGTACTTC
13,-,TRBJ2-3,TRBV10-3,-,CAISQGHTDTQYF,TGTGCCATCTCCCAGGGGCACACAGATACGCAGTATTTT
15,TRBD1,TRBJ1-4,TRBV9,-,CASSVGQGREEKLFF,TGTGCCAGCAGCGTTGGACAGGGGCGCGAAGAAAAACTGTTTTTT
16,-,TRBJ2-3,TRBV11-2,-,CASSLGGRGVSDTQYF,TGTGCCAGCAGCTTAGGGGGTCGAGGGGTATCAGATACGCAGTATTTT
15,-,TRBJ2-7,TRBV5-1,-,CASKTEGRSSYEQYF,TGCGCCAGCAAGACCGAGGGCAGGTCCTCCTACGAGCAGTACTTC
10,-,TRBJ1-5,TRBV7-9,-,CASSISPVHF,TGTGCCAGCAGTATTTCTCCCGTACATTTT